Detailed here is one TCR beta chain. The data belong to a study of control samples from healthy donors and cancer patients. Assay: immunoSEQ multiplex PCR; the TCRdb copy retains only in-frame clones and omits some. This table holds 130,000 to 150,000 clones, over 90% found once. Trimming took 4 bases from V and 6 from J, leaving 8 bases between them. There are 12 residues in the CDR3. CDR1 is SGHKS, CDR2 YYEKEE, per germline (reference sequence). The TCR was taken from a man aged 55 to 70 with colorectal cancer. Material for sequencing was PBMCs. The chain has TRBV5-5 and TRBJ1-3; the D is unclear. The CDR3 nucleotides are TGTGCCAGCAGCGACATCTCAAACACCATATATTTT. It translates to CASSDISNTIYF.